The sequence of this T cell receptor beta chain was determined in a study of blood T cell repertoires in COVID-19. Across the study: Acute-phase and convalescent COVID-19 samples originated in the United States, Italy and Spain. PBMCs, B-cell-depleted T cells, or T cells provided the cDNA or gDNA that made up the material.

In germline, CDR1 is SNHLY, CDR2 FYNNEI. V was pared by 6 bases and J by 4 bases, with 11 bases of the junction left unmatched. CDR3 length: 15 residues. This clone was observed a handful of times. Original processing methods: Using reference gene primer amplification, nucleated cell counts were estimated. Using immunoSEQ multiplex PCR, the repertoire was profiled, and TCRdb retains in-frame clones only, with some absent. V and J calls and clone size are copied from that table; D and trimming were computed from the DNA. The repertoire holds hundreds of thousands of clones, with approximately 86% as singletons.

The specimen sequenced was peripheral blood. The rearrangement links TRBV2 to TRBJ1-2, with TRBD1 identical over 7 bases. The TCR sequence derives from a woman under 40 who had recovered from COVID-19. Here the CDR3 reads CASRGPRGQRYGYTF. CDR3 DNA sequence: TGTGCCAGCAGAGGACCAAGGGGGCAGCGCTATGGCTACACCTTC.